Following are 29 T cell receptor beta chains from one sample sequenced in a study of radiotherapy plus CTLA-4 blockade in lung cancer. This table comes from immunoSEQ multiplex PCR, and its TCRdb copy is limited to in-frame clones, with some not included. The sample gives 85,000 to 130,000 clones, more than 70% of which show up once; over 2% is in the top ten. The starting material was peripheral blood, obtained from a patient treated with radiotherapy plus ipilimumab. These TCRs come from a human donor with non-small cell lung cancer that progressed on radiotherapy plus ipilimumab. Some clones in this sample may be carry-over from other donors' samples.

The chain joins TRBV21-1 to TRBJ1-5. TRBV21-1 is noted as a pseudogene. The CDR3 runs to 14 residues. The CDR3, as DNA: TGTGCCAGCAGCAATAGAGGGGGGGGGCAGCCCCAGCATTTT. This sequence encodes CASSNRGGGQPQHF.

The chain joins TRBV23-1 to TRBJ1-5, with TRBD1 matching 8 bases. TRBV23-1 is filed as an ORF, its function uncertain. Trimming removed 2 bases from V and 4 bases from J; junction bases left unmatched: 7. This CDR3 comprises 16 residues. The DNA of the CDR3 is TGCGCCAGCAGTCAAGCCGACAGGGGAAGTAATCAGCCCCAGCATTTT. It translates to CASSQADRGSNQPQHF.

V usage is TRBV5-1 and J usage is TRBJ1-5; D is possibly TRBD1 (5 bases). Trimming pared 0 bases from V and 3 bases from J, leaving 10 bases between. The germline CDR1 and CDR2 sequences are SGHRS and YFSETQ. The CDR3 has 15 amino acids. CDR3 DNA sequence: TGCGCCAGCAGCTTGGATGGACACTACAATCAGCCCCAGCATTTT. Its protein is CASSLDGHYNQPQHF. Looking up the rest from reference TRBV5-1 and TRBJ1-5 gives the full variable domain: KAGVTQTPRYLIKTRGQQVTLSCSPISGHRSVSWYQQTPGQGLQFLFEYFSETQRNKGNFPGRFSGRQFSNSRSEMNVSTLELGDSALYLCASSLDGHYNQPQHFGDGTRLSIL.

V gene TRBV5-1 combines with J gene TRBJ1-6, with 7 bases fitting TRBD1. The CDR3 is 14 amino acids. Germline CDR1 reads SGHRS; CDR2 reads YFSETQ. V trimming: 0 bases; J trimming: 7 bases; junction bases outside the gene matches: 1. The CDR3 region has the DNA TGCGCCAGCAGCTTGGACAGGGGCAATTCACCCCTCCACTTT. It is translated as CASSLDRGNSPLHF.

CDR3 in amino acids: CASSPDHSGGANEQFF. In DNA form, the CDR3 reads TGCGCCAGCAGCCCGGATCATAGCGGGGGGGCCAATGAGCAGTTCTTC. The chain recombines TRBV5-1 with TRBJ2-1, with 11 nucleotides matching TRBD2. With V trimmed by 4 bases and J by 6 bases, 9 bases remained unmatched. Germline V gene sequence: CDR1 SGHRS, CDR2 YFSETQ. The CDR3 covers 16 residues.

The CDR3: CASSFVGGSTEAFF. The CDR3 nucleotides read TGTGCCAGCAGCTTCGTAGGGGGTAGCACTGAAGCTTTCTTT. The rearrangement joins TRBV7-3 to TRBJ1-1; possible D gene TRBD1, 6 bases. CDR3 length: 14 amino acids. V was cut by 3 bases and J by 4 bases, with 12 bases left in between. Germline CDR1 and CDR2: SGHTA and FQGTGA. Filled out from reference TRBV7-3 and TRBJ1-1, the complete variable domain reads GAGVSQTPSNKVTEKGKYVELRCDPISGHTALYWYRQSLGQGPEFLIYFQGTGAADDSGLPNDRFFAVRPEGSVSTLKIQRTERGDSAVYLCASSFVGGSTEAFFGQGTRLTVV.

The rearrangement joins TRBV28 to TRBJ2-2; no definite D call. Trimming pared 3 bases from V and 1 base from J, leaving 3 bases between. Germline CDR1 reads MDHEN; CDR2 reads SYDVKM. This CDR3 is 13 amino acids long. CDR3 coding DNA: TGTGCCAGCAGTTTCAGGAACACCGGGGAGCTGTTTTTT. The encoded protein is CASSFRNTGELFF.

This chain links TRBV15 with TRBJ1-2, with unresolved D. Germline loops: CDR1 LNHNV, CDR2 YYDKDF (reference sequence). The CDR3 extends over 14 amino acids. V was cut by 5 bases and J by 0 bases, with 10 bases left in between. The chain's CDR3 is CATSGKISNYGYTF. The CDR3 coding sequence is TGTGCCACCAGCGGAAAAATTTCTAACTATGGCTACACCTTC.

The chain is built from TRBV5-6 and TRBJ1-2, with TRBD1 matching 9 bases. The V segment lost 0 bases and the J segment 5 bases; nucleotides outside the gene matches: 5. The CDR3 loop spans 15 amino acids. Germline values: CDR1 SGHDT, CDR2 YYEEEE. The DNA of the CDR3 is TGTGCCAGCAGCTTGGCCCTGGACAGGGGTTATGGCTACACCTTC. This gives the protein CASSLALDRGYGYTF.

V usage is TRBV5-6 and J usage is TRBJ1-2, with D unclear. Germline lookup yields CDR1 SGHDT and CDR2 YYEEEE. This CDR3 has 10 amino acids. Trimming removed 4 bases at V and 5 bases at J, with 3 bases between. The CDR3 nucleotides are TGTGCCAGCAGCGGGTATGGCTACACCTTC. This translates into CASSGYGYTF. The whole variable domain, remainder taken from reference TRBV5-6 and TRBJ1-2, is DAGVTQSPTHLIKTRGQQVTLRCSPKSGHDTVSWYQQALGQGPQFIFQYYEEEERQRGNFPDRFSGHQFPNYSSELNVNALLLGDSALYLCASSGYGYTFGSGTRLTVV.

This clone has just a few counts. The chain couples TRBV6-1 to TRBJ2-3; D uncertain. The CDR3 is 14 residues long. CDR1 is MNHNS, CDR2 SASEGT, per germline. V was cut by 3 bases and J by 6 bases, with 13 bases left in between. The CDR3: CASSESLFRDTQYF. The CDR3 nucleotides read TGTGCCAGCAGTGAGTCCCTCTTCAGGGATACGCAGTATTTT.

The V and J genes are TRBV2 and TRBJ2-3; D perhaps matches TRBD2 (6 bases). The V end was cut by 0 bases, the J end by 5 bases, with 6 bases between. Germline lookup yields CDR1 SNHLY and CDR2 FYNNEI. This CDR3 contains 13 residues. CDR3 sequence (DNA): TGTGCCAGCAGTGAAGCGCGGGAAGATACGCAGTATTTT. Residues: CASSEAREDTQYF.

About this clone itself: At one of its ends the junction is not consistent with the germline gene, which may arise from a read error. The chain combines TRBV25-1 with TRBJ2-3; D may be TRBD1 or TRBD2 (5 bases each). Germline CDR1 MGHDK, CDR2 SYGVNS. The CDR3 totals 16 residues. In DNA, the CDR3 is TGTGCCAGCACTGAAGCCGGGACCAGGGTCACAGATACGCAGTATTTT. The encoded protein is CASTEAGTRVTDTQYF.

The chain recombines TRBV11-3 with TRBJ2-3, with 16 bases aligning to TRBD2. Losses at the gene ends were 5 bases for V and 6 bases for J; bases not matched to a gene: 5. Germline assignment: CDR1 SGHNT and CDR2 YENEEA. CDR3 length: 16 residues. The CDR3 region is CASSQGTSGGADTQYF. CDR3 DNA sequence: TGTGCCAGCAGCCAAGGGACTAGCGGGGGGGCCGATACGCAGTATTTT.

The rearrangement links TRBV5-1 to TRBJ1-1; D not certain. The CDR3 totals 12 residues. V was cut by 3 bases and J by 8 bases, with 11 bases left in between. The germline CDR1 and CDR2 sequences are SGHRS and YFSETQ. The CDR3 sequence: CASSSGPREAFF. The CDR3 nucleotides are TGCGCCAGCAGCTCCGGGCCGAGGGAAGCTTTCTTT.

V gene TRBV28 combines with J gene TRBJ2-7; either TRBD1 or TRBD2 may fit D (5 bases each). The V gene's germline CDR1 is MDHEN and CDR2 SYDVKM. This CDR3 contains 14 residues. Trimming took 6 bases from V and 0 from J, leaving 12 bases between them. In DNA, the CDR3 is TGTGCCAGCAGGGTGGCAGGGAGCTCCTACGAGCAGTACTTC. Its translation: CASRVAGSSYEQYF.

The V call is TRBV2, the J call TRBJ2-5; D gene uncertain. This CDR3 region has 14 residues. Looked up from germline, CDR1 is SNHLY and CDR2 is FYNNEI. Trimming pared 2 bases from V and 5 bases from J, leaving 12 bases between. The CDR3 spells CASSELITGETQYF. The CDR3 DNA reads as TGTGCCAGCAGTGAATTGATTACTGGGGAGACCCAGTACTTC.

This clone came up once. The chain combines TRBV27 with TRBJ2-3; no clear D. Between the trimmed V and J ends, which lost 2 bases and 2 bases, there was a span of 8 bases. Germline-derived CDR1 and CDR2 are MNHEY and SMNVEV (reference sequence). The CDR3 has 14 amino acids. This CDR3 reads CASSLRRATDTQYF. CDR3 sequence (DNA): TGTGCCAGCAGTTTACGTAGGGCCACAGATACGCAGTATTTT.

The gene calls are TRBV18 and TRBJ1-4; D unresolved. Germline V CDR1 and CDR2: KGHSH, LQKENI. The length of the CDR3 is 13 residues. V was cut by 1 base and J by 8 bases, with 8 bases left in between. Written as DNA, the CDR3 is TGTGCCAGCTCACCACAAGGGCACGAAAAACTGTTTTTT. This codes for CASSPQGHEKLFF.

The rearrangement links TRBV28 to TRBJ1-2; possible D gene TRBD1, 5 bases. The length of the CDR3 is 13 residues. Per the germline V gene, CDR1 is MDHEN and CDR2 is SYDVKM. Trimming took 2 bases from V and 2 from J, leaving 6 bases between them. CDR3 DNA sequence: TGTGCCAGCAGTTTAGCAGGGAACTATGGCTACACCTTC. Its translation is CASSLAGNYGYTF.

The chain employs TRBV27 and TRBJ1-5; D remains unclear. CDR1 and CDR2 from the germline V gene are MNHEY and SMNVEV (reference sequence). V was shortened by 9 bases and J by 4 bases, with 1 base between the two germline ends. The length of the CDR3 is 9 residues. The CDR3 loop reads CARNQPQHF. The CDR3 region has the DNA TGTGCCAGAAATCAGCCCCAGCATTTT.

J is TRBJ2-7 and V is TRBV2, with D unresolved. The V and J ends lost 8 bases and 3 bases respectively, with 17 bases between them. The CDR3 is 14 amino acids. In germline, CDR1 is SNHLY, CDR2 FYNNEI. The CDR3 DNA follows: TGTGCCAGCCTTTATGTGGGTCGAAACTACGAGCAGTACTTC. Its translation is CASLYVGRNYEQYF.

The chain carries TRBV4-3 and TRBJ2-7; D gene uncertain. The CDR3 consists of 15 residues. V lost 0 bases and J 3 bases, leaving 12 bases between the germline ends. Germline V lookup: CDR1 LGHNA, CDR2 YSLEER. In nucleotides, the CDR3 is TGCGCCAGCAGCCAAGATTGGGGTCCAGGCTACGAGCAGTACTTC. It encodes CASSQDWGPGYEQYF.

The J gene is TRBJ2-5, the V gene TRBV7-2; maybe TRBD1 (6 bases). CDR1 and CDR2 (germline): SGHTA, FQGNSA. This CDR3 has 15 residues. Trimming cost V 1 base and J 3 bases, with 12 bases left between them. The CDR3 bases are TGTGCCAGCAGCTTAGTTCCGACAGGAGAAGAGACCCAGTACTTC. Translating gives CASSLVPTGEETQYF.

The chain employs TRBV18 and TRBJ1-3; D not resolved. The CDR3 loop spans 14 amino acids. V was pared by 1 base and J by 4 bases, with 8 bases between. CDR1 and CDR2 (germline): KGHSH, LQKENI. The CDR3 DNA reads as TGTGCCAGCTCACCACAGGGTACAGGAAACACCATATATTTT. Protein: CASSPQGTGNTIYF.

The CDR3 loop is CASSPGPSSYEQYF. The CDR3 region has the DNA TGCGCCAGCAGCCCGGGCCCCAGCTCCTACGAGCAGTACTTC. The V and J genes are TRBV5-1 and TRBJ2-7; D ambiguous. V was clipped by 4 bases and J by 0 bases, with 11 bases between them. The CDR3 covers 14 residues. CDR1 is SGHRS, CDR2 YFSETQ, per germline.

The V and J genes are TRBV4-3 and TRBJ1-5, with 9 bases that match TRBD1. The V segment lost 5 bases and the J segment 6 bases; nucleotides outside the gene matches: 11. The germline CDR1 and CDR2 sequences are LGHNA and YSLEER. CDR3 size: 16 residues. In DNA form, the CDR3 reads TGCGCCAGCAGCTCCGAGCTTGGGACAGGGTTTCAGCCCCAGCATTTT. Its translation is CASSSELGTGFQPQHF.

The V gene is TRBV9, the J gene TRBJ2-3; unclear D gene. Germline CDR1 reads SGDLS; CDR2 reads YYNGEE. The CDR3 has 12 amino acids. Trimming removed 0 bases from V and 3 bases from J, with 2 bases in between. CDR3 bases: TGTGCCAGCAGCGTAGCTACAGATACGCAGTATTTT. Translated: CASSVATDTQYF.

V is TRBV7-9 and J is TRBJ1-4; possibly TRBD1 for D (5 bases). Germline CDR1 is SEHNR and CDR2 is FQNEAQ (reference sequence). Trimming shortened V by 1 base and J by 6 bases, and 15 bases separated the two germline ends. The CDR3 sequence is 16 residues long. CDR3 loop: CASSLEFSGGYEKLFF. The CDR3 DNA is TGTGCCAGCAGCTTAGAATTCTCTGGGGGGTATGAAAAACTGTTTTTT.